This TCR beta chain derives from a study of blood T cells in healthy people across ages. V gave up 9 bases and J gave up 1 base, with 4 bases separating them. This CDR3 contains 10 residues. The V gene's germline CDR1 is MNHEY and CDR2 SMNVEV (reference sequence). Sample-barcoded 5' priming and a J-beta primer mix drove a second PCR of 7 to 11 cycles. TCRdb reprocessed the 5' RACE reads with MiXCR, giving one entry per CDR3 protein. The sample lists about 1 million distinct CDR3 sequences; roughly 45% were seen once. Sequencing used blood. This sequence was found in a woman aged 60-70 years in good health. The chain carries TRBV27 and TRBJ2-7; D gene uncertain. The CDR3 is CARPSYEQYF. CDR3 in DNA: TGTGCCAGACCTTCCTACGAGCAGTACTTC.